This is a list of T cell receptor beta chains from one sample in a study of identical twins. TCRdb called the 5' RACE reads again in MiXCR, with one record for every CDR3 protein. The data show some 240,000 distinct CDR3 sequences, about 10% seen once. The sample was memory T cells sorted from blood. The receptors come from a man in his forties or fifties in good health. The CDR3 runs from the conserved cysteine through the conserved F or W. The order of the fields is D gene, CDR3 length, V gene, J gene, clone size, CDR3 protein, CDR3 DNA. The D gene is left open where the match is weak. Only some rows state a clone size, as once, few, many or a class for expanded clones.

D: .
length: 13
V: TRBV20-1
J: TRBJ1-4
size: many
CDR3: CSARWRGGEKLFF
DNA: TGCAGTGCTAGATGGCGTGGGGGAGAAAAACTGTTTTTT

D: .
length: 12
V: TRBV6-6
J: TRBJ1-5
size: .
CDR3: CASSGDGAPQHF
DNA: TGTGCCAGCAGTGGGGACGGGGCGCCCCAGCATTTT

D: TRBD2
length: 15
V: TRBV5-1
J: TRBJ2-7
size: many
CDR3: CASSGGWAGDKEQYF
DNA: TGCGCCAGCAGCGGCGGTTGGGCGGGAGATAAAGAGCAGTACTTC

D: TRBD1
length: 15
V: TRBV7-8
J: TRBJ2-1
size: .
CDR3: CASTTGTGGSNEQFF
DNA: TGTGCCAGCACCACCGGGACAGGGGGCTCCAATGAGCAGTTCTTC

D: .
length: 13
V: TRBV7-2
J: TRBJ2-6
size: few
CDR3: CASSKVGANVLTF
DNA: TGTGCCAGCAGCAAAGTGGGGGCCAACGTCCTGACTTTC

D: .
length: 12
V: TRBV20-1
J: TRBJ2-1
size: .
CDR3: CSASRDILDQFF
DNA: TGCAGTGCTAGTCGGGACATCCTAGACCAGTTCTTC

D: TRBD1
length: 14
V: TRBV19
J: TRBJ1-5
size: few
CDR3: CASSRQGLGQPQHF
DNA: TGTGCCAGTAGTAGACAGGGTCTTGGTCAGCCCCAGCATTTT

D: .
length: 16
V: TRBV6-2/TRBV6-3
J: TRBJ2-7
size: many
CDR3: CASSYSMWRGDYEQYF
DNA: TGTGCCAGCAGTTACTCGATGTGGAGAGGGGACTACGAGCAGTACTTC

D: .
length: 15
V: TRBV4-3
J: TRBJ1-2
size: .
CDR3: CASSQDVGAGYGYTF
DNA: TGCGCCAGCAGCCAAGATGTGGGGGCTGGCTATGGCTACACCTTC

D: TRBD2
length: 15
V: TRBV6-1
J: TRBJ2-5
size: many
CDR3: CASRGLAGGRETQYF
DNA: TGTGCCAGCAGAGGCCTAGCGGGGGGTAGAGAGACCCAGTACTTC

D: TRBD1
length: 14
V: TRBV4-3
J: TRBJ2-3
size: .
CDR3: CASSQSQGADTQYF
DNA: TGCGCCAGCAGCCAGAGCCAGGGGGCAGATACGCAGTATTTT

D: TRBD2
length: 14
V: TRBV10-3
J: TRBJ2-1
size: .
CDR3: CAHSTGGGYNEQFF
DNA: TGTGCCCACTCGACGGGGGGGGGGTACAATGAGCAGTTCTTC

D: .
length: 15
V: TRBV20-1
J: TRBJ2-2
size: many
CDR3: CSARLPGRYTGELFF
DNA: TGCAGTGCTAGGCTCCCAGGGCGGTACACCGGGGAGCTGTTTTTT

D: .
length: 14
V: TRBV7-9
J: TRBJ2-2
size: many
CDR3: CASSPSLNTGELFF
DNA: TGTGCCAGCAGCCCGAGCCTTAACACCGGGGAGCTGTTTTTT

D: .
length: 15
V: TRBV28
J: TRBJ1-1
size: few
CDR3: CASSPPRARLTEAFF
DNA: TGTGCCAGCAGCCCCCCCAGGGCCCGTCTAACTGAAGCTTTCTTT

D: .
length: 15
V: TRBV27
J: TRBJ2-7
size: .
CDR3: CASSPIRGGSGEQYF
DNA: TGTGCCAGCAGTCCTATCAGGGGGGGCTCGGGCGAGCAGTACTTC

D: .
length: 16
V: TRBV21-1
J: TRBJ2-5
size: many
CDR3: CASSKDGGQGVETQYF
DNA: TGTGCCAGCAGCAAAGATGGGGGCCAGGGAGTAGAGACCCAGTACTTC

D: .
length: 15
V: TRBV5-1
J: TRBJ1-3
size: many
CDR3: CASSPSVHSGNTIYF
DNA: TGCGCCAGCAGCCCGTCGGTTCACTCTGGAAACACCATATATTTT

D: .
length: 16
V: TRBV27
J: TRBJ2-7
size: many
CDR3: CASYEFQGQLAYEQYF
DNA: TGTGCCAGCTATGAATTCCAGGGGCAATTGGCCTACGAGCAGTACTTC

D: .
length: 13
V: TRBV12-3/TRBV12-4
J: TRBJ1-4
size: many
CDR3: CASSLWTGEKLFF
DNA: TGTGCCAGCAGCCTATGGACGGGAGAAAAACTGTTTTTT

D: TRBD1
length: 14
V: TRBV10-3
J: TRBJ1-1
size: .
CDR3: CAISQGQGAGYAFF
DNA: TGTGCCATCAGCCAAGGACAGGGGGCTGGATATGCTTTCTTT

D: TRBD1
length: 15
V: TRBV3-1
J: TRBJ1-3
size: .
CDR3: CASSQDAGGGNTIYF
DNA: TGTGCCAGCAGCCAAGATGCAGGGGGAGGAAACACCATATATTTT

D: .
length: 14
V: TRBV6-5
J: TRBJ2-3
size: .
CDR3: CASSYFATTDTQYF
DNA: TGTGCCAGCAGTTACTTCGCGACCACAGATACGCAGTATTTT

D: .
length: 16
V: TRBV6-2/TRBV6-3
J: TRBJ1-1
size: .
CDR3: CASSYSMNPGKTEAFF
DNA: TGTGCCAGCAGTTACTCGATGAATCCCGGGAAGACTGAAGCTTTCTTT

D: .
length: 15
V: TRBV15
J: TRBJ2-5
size: many
CDR3: CATSRAGGQQETQYF
DNA: TGTGCCACCAGCAGAGCCGGAGGACAGCAAGAGACCCAGTACTTC

D: .
length: 15
V: TRBV11-2
J: TRBJ2-2
size: many
CDR3: CASSRGRTNTGELFF
DNA: TGTGCCAGCAGCCGCGGACGTACGAACACCGGGGAGCTGTTTTTT

D: TRBD1
length: 14
V: TRBV5-5
J: TRBJ2-3
size: many
CDR3: CASSTGQITDTQYF
DNA: TGTGCCAGCAGCACGGGACAGATCACAGATACGCAGTATTTT

D: TRBD1
length: 15
V: TRBV5-1
J: TRBJ2-2
size: .
CDR3: CASSTGTGNTGELFF
DNA: TGCGCCAGCAGTACTGGGACAGGGAACACCGGGGAGCTGTTTTTT

D: TRBD1
length: 14
V: TRBV12-3/TRBV12-4
J: TRBJ1-1
size: many
CDR3: CASTLGTVNTEAFF
DNA: TGTGCCAGCACCTTAGGGACAGTGAACACTGAAGCTTTCTTT

D: .
length: 11
V: TRBV28
J: TRBJ2-1
size: many
CDR3: CASRTNNEQFF
DNA: TGTGCCAGCAGAACAAACAATGAGCAGTTCTTC

D: .
length: 18
V: TRBV9
J: TRBJ1-2
size: few
CDR3: CASSEALFTGFTGYGYTF
DNA: TGTGCCAGCAGCGAGGCCCTATTTACAGGGTTTACCGGCTATGGCTACACCTTC

D: TRBD2
length: 14
V: TRBV20-1
J: TRBJ2-2
size: once
CDR3: CSARSGRSTGELFF
DNA: TGCAGTGCTAGGAGCGGGAGAAGCACCGGGGAGCTGTTTTTT

D: .
length: 11
V: TRBV2
J: TRBJ2-7
size: .
CDR3: CASTSEYEQYF
DNA: TGTGCCAGCACAAGCGAATACGAGCAGTACTTC

D: TRBD2
length: 16
V: TRBV28
J: TRBJ2-3
size: many
CDR3: CASSLWLAGGPDTQYF
DNA: TGTGCCAGCAGTTTATGGTTAGCGGGAGGGCCAGATACGCAGTATTTT

D: .
length: 15
V: TRBV5-6
J: TRBJ2-7
size: few
CDR3: CASSVVQGIFYEQYF
DNA: TGTGCCAGCAGCGTCGTTCAGGGGATTTTCTACGAGCAGTACTTC

D: .
length: 12
V: TRBV3-1
J: TRBJ1-1
size: .
CDR3: CASSHGNTEAFF
DNA: TGTGCCAGCAGCCATGGGAACACTGAAGCTTTCTTT

D: .
length: 15
V: TRBV4-3
J: TRBJ2-4
size: few
CDR3: CASSQDLTGSDIQYF
DNA: TGCGCGAGCAGCCAAGATCTTACGGGATCGGACATTCAGTACTTC

D: TRBD1
length: 15
V: TRBV5-1
J: TRBJ2-2
size: many
CDR3: CASRVDRANTGELFF
DNA: TGCGCCAGCCGCGTGGACAGGGCGAACACCGGGGAGCTGTTTTTT

D: TRBD2
length: 16
V: TRBV20-1
J: TRBJ2-5
size: .
CDR3: CSARDLPSGNQETQYF
DNA: TGCAGTGCTAGAGATCTGCCTAGCGGAAACCAAGAGACCCAGTACTTC

D: TRBD1
length: 15
V: TRBV11-2
J: TRBJ1-5
size: many
CDR3: CASSRGQGGNQPQHF
DNA: TGTGCCAGCAGCCGGGGACAGGGAGGCAATCAGCCCCAGCATTTT

D: .
length: 15
V: TRBV18
J: TRBJ2-2
size: many
CDR3: CASSPLSGNTGELFF
DNA: TGTGCCAGCTCACCATTATCAGGGAACACCGGGGAGCTGTTTTTT

D: .
length: 14
V: TRBV10-3
J: TRBJ2-2
size: many
CDR3: CAISGPSNTGELFF
DNA: TGTGCCATCAGTGGGCCCTCTAACACCGGGGAGCTGTTTTTT

D: .
length: 15
V: TRBV7-6
J: TRBJ2-3
size: few
CDR3: CASSPGLGVRDTQYF
DNA: TGTGCCAGCAGCCCAGGTCTCGGAGTTAGAGATACGCAGTATTTT

D: .
length: 13
V: TRBV28
J: TRBJ2-7
size: few
CDR3: CASEGAGSYEQYF
DNA: TGTGCCAGCGAGGGGGCGGGGTCCTACGAGCAGTACTTC

D: .
length: 14
V: TRBV28
J: TRBJ2-3
size: many
CDR3: CASTNKYVTDTQYF
DNA: TGTGCCAGCACAAATAAATATGTCACAGATACGCAGTATTTT

D: TRBD1
length: 15
V: TRBV5-5
J: TRBJ1-1
size: .
CDR3: CASSLEGQGSTEAFF
DNA: TGTGCCAGCAGCTTGGAGGGACAGGGGAGCACTGAAGCTTTCTTT

D: TRBD1
length: 13
V: TRBV20-1
J: TRBJ1-1
size: few
CDR3: CSAKGQGRTEAFF
DNA: TGCAGTGCTAAGGGACAGGGGAGGACTGAAGCTTTCTTT

D: .
length: 15
V: TRBV5-1
J: TRBJ2-2
size: many
CDR3: CASRQEAGRTGELFF
DNA: TGCGCCAGCAGACAGGAGGCAGGGCGCACCGGGGAGCTGTTTTTT

D: TRBD2
length: 14
V: TRBV7-2
J: TRBJ2-3
size: many
CDR3: CASSLNSGADTQYF
DNA: TGTGCCAGCAGCTTAAACAGCGGGGCAGATACGCAGTATTTT

D: .
length: 16
V: TRBV4-3
J: TRBJ2-1
size: .
CDR3: CASSQDMAFGASEQFF
DNA: TGCGCCAGCAGCCAAGATATGGCTTTTGGGGCCAGTGAGCAGTTCTTC

D: .
length: 16
V: TRBV5-1
J: TRBJ2-7
size: once
CDR3: CASSPLAGTHSYEQYF
DNA: TGCGCCAGCAGCCCTCTCGCCGGGACACACTCCTACGAGCAGTACTTC

D: .
length: 14
V: TRBV5-5
J: TRBJ2-1
size: many
CDR3: CASSPSLGYNEQFF
DNA: TGTGCCAGCAGCCCGAGTCTGGGATACAATGAGCAGTTCTTC

D: .
length: 15
V: TRBV6-2/TRBV6-3
J: TRBJ2-2
size: few
CDR3: CASSHREPNTGELFF
DNA: TGTGCCAGCAGCCACAGGGAGCCGAACACCGGGGAGCTGTTTTTT

D: .
length: 13
V: TRBV20-1
J: TRBJ1-5
size: few
CDR3: CSARGPPAQPQHF
DNA: TGCAGTGCGAGGGGACCCCCTGCCCAGCCCCAGCATTTT

D: TRBD2
length: 15
V: TRBV12-3/TRBV12-4
J: TRBJ2-5
size: many
CDR3: CASSFGVAGQETQYF
DNA: TGTGCCAGCAGTTTTGGGGTAGCGGGGCAAGAGACCCAGTACTTC

D: .
length: 17
V: TRBV21-1
J: TRBJ1-6
size: .
CDR3: CASSKGQGGLWNSPLHF
DNA: TGTGCCAGCAGCAAGGGACAGGGAGGGCTGTGGAATTCACCCCTCCACTTT

D: .
length: 14
V: TRBV6-1
J: TRBJ2-7
size: .
CDR3: CASSPRAPTDEQYF
DNA: TGTGCCAGCAGTCCCCGGGCCCCAACCGACGAGCAGTACTTC

D: TRBD2
length: 16
V: TRBV27
J: TRBJ2-7
size: few
CDR3: CASSFPPSGRVNEQYF
DNA: TGTGCCAGCAGTTTCCCCCCTAGCGGGAGGGTAAACGAGCAGTACTTC

D: .
length: 15
V: TRBV15
J: TRBJ1-4
size: few
CDR3: CATSSSRAHNEKLFF
DNA: TGTGCCACCAGCAGTTCCAGGGCCCATAATGAAAAACTGTTTTTT